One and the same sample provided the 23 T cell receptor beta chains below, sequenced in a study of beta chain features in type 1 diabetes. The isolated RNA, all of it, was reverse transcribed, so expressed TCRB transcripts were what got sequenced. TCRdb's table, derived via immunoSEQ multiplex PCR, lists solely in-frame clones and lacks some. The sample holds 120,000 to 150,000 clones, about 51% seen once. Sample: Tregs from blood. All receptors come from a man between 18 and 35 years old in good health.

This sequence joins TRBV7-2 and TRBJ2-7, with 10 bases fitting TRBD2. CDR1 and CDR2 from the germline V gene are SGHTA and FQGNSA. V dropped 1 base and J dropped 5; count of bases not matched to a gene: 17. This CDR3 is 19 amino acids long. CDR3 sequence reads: CASSLDFSPSGSISDEQYF. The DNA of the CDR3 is TGTGCCAGCAGCTTAGATTTCTCTCCTAGCGGGAGTATTAGCGACGAGCAGTACTTC.

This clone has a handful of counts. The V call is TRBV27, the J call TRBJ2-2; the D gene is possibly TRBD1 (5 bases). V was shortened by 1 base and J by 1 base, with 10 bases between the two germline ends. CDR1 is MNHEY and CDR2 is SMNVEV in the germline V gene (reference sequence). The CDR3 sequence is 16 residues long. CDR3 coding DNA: TGTGCCAGCAGTTTATTTCAGGGCTTGAACACCGGGGAGCTGTTTTTT. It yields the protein CASSLFQGLNTGELFF.

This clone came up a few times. The CDR3 DNA follows: TGCGCCAGCAGCCAAGTCCAAAGACTAGCGGGGGTCACAGATACGCAGTATTTT. It codes for CASSQVQRLAGVTDTQYF. The chain carries TRBV4-3 and TRBJ2-3; TRBD2 matches at 12 bases. V lost 1 base and J lost 2; bases outside the gene matches: 7. Germline-derived CDR1 and CDR2 are LGHNA and YSLEER. The CDR3 contains 18 residues.

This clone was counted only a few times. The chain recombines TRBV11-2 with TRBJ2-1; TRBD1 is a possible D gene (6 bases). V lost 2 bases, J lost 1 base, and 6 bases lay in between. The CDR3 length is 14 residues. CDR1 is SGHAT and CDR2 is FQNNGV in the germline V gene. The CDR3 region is CASSLRGSYNEQFF. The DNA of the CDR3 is TGTGCCAGCAGCTTAAGGGGGTCCTACAATGAGCAGTTCTTC. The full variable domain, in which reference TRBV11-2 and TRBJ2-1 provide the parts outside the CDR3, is EAGVAQSPRYKIIEKRQSVAFWCNPISGHATLYWYQQILGQGPKLLIQFQNNGVVDDSQLPKDRFSAERLKGVDSTLKIQPAKLEDSAVYLCASSLRGSYNEQFFGPGTRLTVL.

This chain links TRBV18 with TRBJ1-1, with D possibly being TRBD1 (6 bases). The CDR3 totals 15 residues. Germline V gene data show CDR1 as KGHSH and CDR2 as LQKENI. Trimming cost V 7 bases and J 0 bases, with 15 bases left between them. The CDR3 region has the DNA TGTGCCAGCTTGATTTCGGGGGGGCTGAACACTGAAGCTTTCTTT. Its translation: CASLISGGLNTEAFF.

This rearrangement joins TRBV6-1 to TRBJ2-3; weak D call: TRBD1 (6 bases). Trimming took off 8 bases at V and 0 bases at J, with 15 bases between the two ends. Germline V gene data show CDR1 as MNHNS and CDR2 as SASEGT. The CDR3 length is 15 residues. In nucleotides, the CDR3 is TGTGCCAGCGGCAGGGGCGGAACCAGCACAGATACGCAGTATTTT. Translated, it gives CASGRGGTSTDTQYF.

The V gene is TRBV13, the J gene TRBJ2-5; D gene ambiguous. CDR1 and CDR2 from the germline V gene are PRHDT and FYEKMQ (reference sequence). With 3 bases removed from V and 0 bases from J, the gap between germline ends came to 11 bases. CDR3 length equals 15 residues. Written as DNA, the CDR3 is TGTGCCAGCAGCTTGTGGAAGGAGTACCAAGAGACCCAGTACTTC. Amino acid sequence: CASSLWKEYQETQYF.

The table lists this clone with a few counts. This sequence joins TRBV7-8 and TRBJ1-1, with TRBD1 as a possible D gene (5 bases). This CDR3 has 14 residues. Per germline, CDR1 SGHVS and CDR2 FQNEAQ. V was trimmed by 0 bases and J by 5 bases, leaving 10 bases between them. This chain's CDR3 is CASSLAGPETEAFF. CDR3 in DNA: TGTGCCAGCAGCTTAGCGGGGCCTGAGACTGAAGCTTTCTTT. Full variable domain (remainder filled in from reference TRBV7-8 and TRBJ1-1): GAGVSQSPRYKVAKRGQDVALRCDPISGHVSLFWYQQALGQGPEFLTYFQNEAQLDKSGLPSDRFFAERPEGSVSTLKIQRTQQEDSAVYLCASSLAGPETEAFFGQGTRLTVV.

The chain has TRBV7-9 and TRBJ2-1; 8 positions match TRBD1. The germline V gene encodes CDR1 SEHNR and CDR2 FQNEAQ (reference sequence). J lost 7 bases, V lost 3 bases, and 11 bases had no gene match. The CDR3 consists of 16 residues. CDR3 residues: CASSFYIGTGFNEQFF. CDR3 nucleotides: TGTGCCAGCAGCTTCTACATTGGGACAGGCTTTAATGAGCAGTTCTTC.

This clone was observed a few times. CDR3 sequence (DNA): TGTGCCAGCAGATTGACAGGCTCTTATGGCTACACCTTC. It is translated as CASRLTGSYGYTF. The chain employs TRBV7-2 and TRBJ1-2; D possibly corresponds to TRBD1 (6 bases). V lost 6 bases to trimming and J lost 5 bases, with 13 bases between them. Germline values: CDR1 SGHTA, CDR2 FQGNSA. This CDR3 region has 13 residues.

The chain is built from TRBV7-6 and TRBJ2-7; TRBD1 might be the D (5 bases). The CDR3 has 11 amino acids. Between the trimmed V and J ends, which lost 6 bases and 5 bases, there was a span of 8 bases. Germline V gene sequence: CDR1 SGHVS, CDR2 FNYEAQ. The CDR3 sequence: CASRFRDEQYF. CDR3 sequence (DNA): TGTGCCAGCAGGTTCAGGGACGAGCAGTACTTC.

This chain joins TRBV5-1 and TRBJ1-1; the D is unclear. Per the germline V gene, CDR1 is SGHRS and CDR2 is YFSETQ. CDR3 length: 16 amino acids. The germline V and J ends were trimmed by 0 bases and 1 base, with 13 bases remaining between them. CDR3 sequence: CASSLGAQNWNTEAFF. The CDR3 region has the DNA TGCGCCAGCAGCTTGGGGGCACAGAACTGGAACACTGAAGCTTTCTTT.

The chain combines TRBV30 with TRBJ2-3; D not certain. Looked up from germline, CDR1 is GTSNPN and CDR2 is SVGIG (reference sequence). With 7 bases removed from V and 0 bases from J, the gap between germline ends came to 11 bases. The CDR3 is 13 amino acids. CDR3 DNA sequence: TGTGCCTCCCATGGCGGTAGCACAGATACGCAGTATTTT. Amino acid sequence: CASHGGSTDTQYF.

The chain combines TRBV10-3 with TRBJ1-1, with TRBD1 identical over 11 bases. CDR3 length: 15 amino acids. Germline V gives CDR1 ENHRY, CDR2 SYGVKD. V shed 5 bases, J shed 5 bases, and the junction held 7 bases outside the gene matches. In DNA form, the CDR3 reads TGTGCCATCAGTATCGTGGACAGGGGGCAGACTGAAGCTTTCTTT. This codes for CAISIVDRGQTEAFF.

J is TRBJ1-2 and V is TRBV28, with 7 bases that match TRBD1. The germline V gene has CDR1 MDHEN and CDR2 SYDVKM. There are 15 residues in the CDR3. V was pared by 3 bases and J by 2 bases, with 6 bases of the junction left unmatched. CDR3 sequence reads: CASSFRDRENYGYTF. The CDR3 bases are TGTGCCAGCAGTTTTCGCGACAGGGAGAACTATGGCTACACCTTC.

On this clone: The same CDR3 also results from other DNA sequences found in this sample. The CDR3 here is CASSLGGGYGYTF. The CDR3, as DNA: TGTGCCAGCAGTTTGGGTGGAGGCTATGGCTACACCTTC. The J gene is TRBJ1-2, the V gene TRBV28; no firm D call. V shed 3 bases and J shed 4 bases, with 9 bases lying between them. Germline lookup yields CDR1 MDHEN and CDR2 SYDVKM. This CDR3 is 13 amino acids long.

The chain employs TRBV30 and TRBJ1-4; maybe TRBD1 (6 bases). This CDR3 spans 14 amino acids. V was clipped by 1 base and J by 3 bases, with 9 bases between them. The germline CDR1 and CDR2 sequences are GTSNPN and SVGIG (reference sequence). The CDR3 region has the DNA TGTGCCTGGAGTGCTAGGGGGTCTAATGAAAAACTGTTTTTT. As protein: CAWSARGSNEKLFF. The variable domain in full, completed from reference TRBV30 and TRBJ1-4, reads SQTIHQWPATLVQPVGSPLSLECTVEGTSNPNLYWYRQAAGRGLQLLFYSVGIGQISSEVPQNLSASRPQDRQFILSSKKLLLSDSGFYLCAWSARGSNEKLFFGSGTQLSVL.

CDR3 protein: CASGAVTEAFF. In nucleotides, the CDR3 is TGTGCCAGCGGTGCGGTCACTGAAGCTTTCTTT. The chain carries TRBV28 and TRBJ1-1; D uncertain. CDR1 is MDHEN, CDR2 SYDVKM, per germline. The CDR3 consists of 11 residues. V lost 8 bases and J 4 bases, leaving 8 bases between the germline ends.

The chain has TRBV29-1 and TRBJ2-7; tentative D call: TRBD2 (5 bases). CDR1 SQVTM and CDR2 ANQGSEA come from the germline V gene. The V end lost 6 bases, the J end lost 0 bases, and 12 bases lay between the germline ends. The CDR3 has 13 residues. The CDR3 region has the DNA TGCAGCGTGGTGGAGGTCCCCTCCTACGAGCAGTACTTC. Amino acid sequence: CSVVEVPSYEQYF.

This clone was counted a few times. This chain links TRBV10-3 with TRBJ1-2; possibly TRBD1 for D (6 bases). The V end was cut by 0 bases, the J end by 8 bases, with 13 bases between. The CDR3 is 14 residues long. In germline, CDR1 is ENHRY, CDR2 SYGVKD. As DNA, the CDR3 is TGTGCCATCAGTGAGTCTACAGGGTTTGGAGGCTACACCTTC. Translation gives CAISESTGFGGYTF.

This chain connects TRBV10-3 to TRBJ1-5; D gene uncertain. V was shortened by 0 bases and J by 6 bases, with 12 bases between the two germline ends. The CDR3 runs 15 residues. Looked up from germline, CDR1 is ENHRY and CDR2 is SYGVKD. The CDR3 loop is CAISESLRAGQPQHF. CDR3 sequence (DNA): TGTGCCATCAGTGAGTCGTTGAGGGCTGGTCAGCCCCAGCATTTT.

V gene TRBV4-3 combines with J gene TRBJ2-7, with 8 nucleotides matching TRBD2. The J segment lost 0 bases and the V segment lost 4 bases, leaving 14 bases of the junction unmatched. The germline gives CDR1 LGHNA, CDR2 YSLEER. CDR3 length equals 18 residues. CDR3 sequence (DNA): TGCGCCAGCAGCCGACGATGGCGGGAGGACTTAAGCTCCTACGAGCAGTACTTC. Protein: CASSRRWREDLSSYEQYF.

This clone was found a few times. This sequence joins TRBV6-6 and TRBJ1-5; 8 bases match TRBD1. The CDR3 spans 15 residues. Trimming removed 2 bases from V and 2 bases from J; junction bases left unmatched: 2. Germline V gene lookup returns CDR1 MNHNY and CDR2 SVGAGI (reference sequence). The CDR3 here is CASSYVDRGNQPQHF. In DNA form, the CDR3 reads TGTGCCAGCAGTTACGTGGACAGGGGCAATCAGCCCCAGCATTTT.